This TCR beta chain was documented in a study of spatial heterogeneity in lung cancer (dated 2019 in TCRdb). Regarding the research as a whole: Beta-chain transcripts were consistently detected in greater numbers than alpha-chain transcripts, which likely reflected higher beta-chain transcript abundance. In the raw uncorrected reads, each unique combination of TCR and UMI appeared more than ten times on average. In non-small cell lung cancer, the study quantitatively compared TCR alpha and beta repertoires across several tumor regions, matched nontumor lung, and blood. Nonsynonymous mutation counts, determined by whole-exome sequencing of tumor tissue, were related to TCR repertoire features. At surgery, both alpha and beta chains were TCR-sequenced in 220 tumor regions, about 64 matched nontumor lung samples and over 50 PBMC samples.

Ten or more counts support this clonotype. Its recognized antigen is unknown. No base quality values were provided; no much bigger clone lies one nucleotide off. From a lookup of the germline V gene, CDR1 and CDR2 are LGHNA and YSLEER. Trimming leaves V shorter by 4 bases and J shorter by 3 bases, with the junction holding 4 bases beyond the gene matches. Including cysteine and phenylalanine, the CDR3 has 14 amino acids. Only the CDR3 DNA is retained, 42 bases long and in frame from the first base. What the study reported, not specific to this receptor: Additional single-cell paired TCR alpha and beta sequencing was considered necessary to confirm, at a functional level, the hypothesis that regional TCRs recognize regional mutations. Ubiquitous expanded tumor TCRs were found in blood more often at tumor resection than at routine follow-up.

The sample's time point, from its label and the paper: sample taken at primary tumor resection. For TCR sequencing, whole RNA was extracted from tumor and nontumor lung tissue, or from cryopreserved PBMC samples, and no cell sorting was done. Donors were around 71 patients with early-stage, untreated non-small cell lung cancer from the lung TRACERx cohort. Patients were selected for TCR sequencing only if sufficient RNA was available from at least two tumor regions. Library prep was done by 5' RACE. The instrument given in TCRdb is NextSeq 500. To allow correction of PCR and sequencing errors, the TCR library protocol tagged every TCR cDNA molecule with a unique molecular identifier. On the study's bioinformatics: TCR identification, UMI-based error correction and CDR3 extraction were performed with Decombinator tools. Expanded TCRs were defined as those above a frequency of 2 per 1,000, corresponding to the top 1% of the tumor frequency distribution. Each repertoire was subsampled 100 times to 5,000 TCRs, after which Renyi diversity was computed with the R vegan package. CDR3 similarity networks were built from amino acid triplet string-kernel similarity, connecting CDR3s with pairwise similarity above 0.82. The public reads were quality trimmed at Q25 with fastp and then assembled into clones with MiXCR by TCRdb, keeping productive beta chains. Identical CDR3 protein sequences are pooled into one entry, listed with their most common genes and DNA. TCRdb's processing, not the authors', yielded these V and J calls. The sample has roughly 49,000 distinct CDR3 sequences on record, roughly 7% of them singletons. The leading ten clones occupy roughly 2.7% of the sample.

The sequences come from PBMCs, collected at surgery. This sequence was found in a female donor with early-stage non-small cell lung cancer. The chain uses TRBV4-3 and TRBJ1-1; 8 middle bases align to TRBD1. CDR3 sequence: CASSRGTGYTEAFF. The DNA reads TGCGCCAGCAGCCGAGGGACAGGCTACACTGAAGCTTTCTTT.